This TCR beta chain comes out of a study of T-cell reconstitution after alpha-beta-depleted transplantation in children. Overall study findings and caveats: Hyperexpanded clones declined; after one year, newly produced T cells mostly supplied diversity. Alpha-beta T cells about two months after transplant reportedly derived from several hundred expanded graft clones. Some patients showed high day-60 TCRbeta diversity, which derived from surviving recipient T cells and thymic progenitors.

For this clonotype: Its specificity is unknown.

The V end was cut by 8 bases, the J end by 0 bases, with 10 bases between. The CDR3 is 14 amino acids. The germline gives CDR1 SGHVS, CDR2 FQNEAQ. It was with unique molecular identifiers that the TCRbeta library was prepared. In TCRdb, the PCR reads were re-called with MiXCR into one record per CDR3 protein. This table holds around 670,000 distinct CDR3 sequences, about an eighth found once. The TCR comes from a girl aged 2 to 10 with congenital amegakaryocytic thrombocytopenia, due to receive a stem cell transplant. Sample: PBMCs, taken before TCRalphabeta/CD19-depleted stem cell transplant. The V and J genes are TRBV7-8 and TRBJ2-2; D not resolved. Here the CDR3 DNA reads TGTGCCAGCGGGTCGGGCGCGAACACCGGGGAGCTGTTTTTT. Amino acids: CASGSGANTGELFF.